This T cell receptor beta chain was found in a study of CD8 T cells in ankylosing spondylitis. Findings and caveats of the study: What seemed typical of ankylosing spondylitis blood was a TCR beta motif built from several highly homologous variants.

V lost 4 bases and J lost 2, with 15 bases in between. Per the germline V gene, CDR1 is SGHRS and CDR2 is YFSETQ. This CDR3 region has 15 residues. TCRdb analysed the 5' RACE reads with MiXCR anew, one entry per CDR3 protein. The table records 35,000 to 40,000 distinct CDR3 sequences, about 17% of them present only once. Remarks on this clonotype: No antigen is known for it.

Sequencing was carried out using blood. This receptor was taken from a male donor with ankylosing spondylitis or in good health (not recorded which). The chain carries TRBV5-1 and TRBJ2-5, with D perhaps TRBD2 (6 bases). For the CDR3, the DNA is TGCGCCAGCAGCAACGGGGGACTTTCGCAAGAGACCCAGTACTTC. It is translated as CASSNGGLSQETQYF.